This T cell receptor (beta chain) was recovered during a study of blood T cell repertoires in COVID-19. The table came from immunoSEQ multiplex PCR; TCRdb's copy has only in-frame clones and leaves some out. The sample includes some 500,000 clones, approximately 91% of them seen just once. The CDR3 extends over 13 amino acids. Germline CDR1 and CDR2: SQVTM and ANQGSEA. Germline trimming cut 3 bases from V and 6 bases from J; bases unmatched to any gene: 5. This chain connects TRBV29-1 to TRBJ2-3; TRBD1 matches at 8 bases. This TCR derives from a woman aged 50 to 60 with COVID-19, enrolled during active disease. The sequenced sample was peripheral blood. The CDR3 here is CSVEMHRGDTQYF. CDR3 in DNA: TGCAGCGTTGAGATGCACAGGGGGGATACGCAGTATTTT.